These T cell receptor beta chains were read from a single sample in a study of blood T cell repertoires in COVID-19. Profiling relied on immunoSEQ multiplex PCR, and the TCRdb table lists in-frame clones only, not all of them. The sample holds about 90,000 clones, less than 95% seen once. The sequenced material came from peripheral blood. All receptors come from a human donor with active COVID-19. The donor label of this sample is uncertain. Each CDR3 is given with its conserved first and last residue. D genes are given only for firm matches.

TRBV6-6	NA	TRBJ2-1	CASSTPGQIYNEQFF
TRBV5-4	TRBD2	TRBJ2-3	CASRPGGARSTDTQYF
TRBV18	TRBD1	TRBJ1-2	CASSLDRVSYGYTF
TRBV24-1	NA	TRBJ2-1	CATSDLAAGPNEQFF
TRBV2	NA	TRBJ2-7	CASSRKDGLSREQYF
TRBV23-1	TRBD1	TRBJ2-1	CASSHTNRGPSSYNEQFF
TRBV7-3	TRBD1	TRBJ2-5	CASSKGTGGETQYF
TRBV5-1	TRBD2	TRBJ2-5	CASSPGRASGGQETQYF
TRBV3-1/TRBV3-2	NA	TRBJ1-4	CASSQVSQSNEKLFF
TRBV3-1/TRBV3-2	TRBD2	TRBJ2-1	CASSQEPGGAKYNEQFF
TRBV7-6	NA	TRBJ2-5	CASSSPRDSQETQYF
TRBV4-1	TRBD2	TRBJ2-7	CASSPGTSHPEYEQYF
TRBV11-2	NA	TRBJ2-7	CASEGGHSYEQYF
TRBV9	NA	TRBJ1-1	CASSTDSGWTEAFF
TRBV9	NA	TRBJ1-1	CASSPQGTAMNTEAFF
TRBV14	NA	TRBJ1-1	CASSPRPGAFDTEAFF
TRBV4-2	NA	TRBJ1-4	CASSRSHGNEKLFF
TRBV5-4	TRBD2	TRBJ2-3	CASSLGLAGVGTDTQYF
TRBV7-2	TRBD2	TRBJ2-1	CASSRLAGGVNEQFF
TRBV24-1	TRBD1	TRBJ2-1	CATSDFQIRDRGCNEQFF
TRBV7-2	TRBD2	TRBJ2-1	CASSLAGAGVYNEQFF
TRBV7-6	TRBD2	TRBJ2-3	CASSLGLGLRLGTQYF
TRBV7-2	NA	TRBJ1-1	CASSRRGNTEAFF
TRBV6-5	TRBD1	TRBJ2-7	CASSWTGAGEQYF
TRBV7-8	NA	TRBJ1-1	CASSLGGGLGTEAFF
TRBV11-3	NA	TRBJ2-3	CASSLLRTDTQCF
TRBV3-1/TRBV3-2	TRBD1	TRBJ1-4	CASSQATGINEKLFF
TRBV7-8	NA	TRBJ1-1	CASSLAGEGVEAFF
TRBV13	NA	TRBJ1-6	CASSRGPGTLHF
TRBV6-5	TRBD1	TRBJ1-5	CASSPTGGVQPQHF
TRBV2	TRBD1	TRBJ1-2	CASSEARGDSNYGYTF
TRBV27	TRBD1	TRBJ1-2	CASSALSGQGDGYTF
TRBV2	TRBD1	TRBJ2-3	CASSEQGDSTDTQYF
TRBV9	NA	TRBJ1-3	CASSVDRAGNTIYF
TRBV11-2	NA	TRBJ1-2	CASSENKNYGYTF
TRBV6-1	NA	TRBJ1-3	CASSEDTAGGNTIYF
TRBV20-1	NA	TRBJ2-5	CSARAGETQYF
TRBV5-6	NA	TRBJ2-2	CASSLAAGALTGELFF
TRBV7-8	TRBD2	TRBJ2-3	CASSLGYRTRREGDTQYF
TRBV9	NA	TRBJ1-1	CASSLTGSNTEAFF
TRBV18	NA	TRBJ2-3	CASSPNQASDTQYF
TRBV5-1	TRBD1	TRBJ2-2	CASSLRTGPGELFF